The clone carrying this TCR beta chain was counted a few times. Its antigen remains unknown. Unique molecular identifiers featured in each of the TCR beta cDNA libraries. T cells numbering about 1 to 11 million yielded roughly 500,000 cDNA molecules. Via MiXCR, TCRdb re-called the PCR reads, giving one row per CDR3 protein. The repertoire consists of 350,000 to 500,000 distinct CDR3 sequences, with approximately 38% occurring once and the leading ten covering 7.6%. This entry belongs to a study of post-analysis software for immune sequencing data. V was clipped by 4 bases and J by 1 base, with 12 bases between them. Germline V CDR1 and CDR2: SGHVS, FNYEAQ. The CDR3 is made up of 15 amino acids. Findings and limits, study-wide: Strong co-clustering by F measure was seen for same-batch samples. Normalized Chao1 diversity was significantly reduced in patients versus controls. Five or six TRBV segments (TRBV5-6, TRBV5-1 and TRBV20-1 among them) occurred more frequently in patients than in controls.

The TCR was taken from a girl under 10 years old with multiple sclerosis. J is TRBJ2-3 and V is TRBV7-6; D may be TRBD1 (6 bases). Sequencing was done on a sample of blood. DNA for the CDR3: TGTGCCAGCAGCTCCATGGCAGGGGGCACAGATACGCAGTATTTT. Translating it yields CASSSMAGGTDTQYF.